This T cell receptor beta chain is from a study of post-analysis software for immune sequencing data. Whole-study findings and limits: Patients had higher frequencies than controls of four to six TRBV segments, including TRBV5-6, TRBV5-1 and TRBV20-1.

With 2 bases clipped from V and 4 bases from J, the junction kept 8 bases outside the gene matches. Looked up from germline, CDR1 is MNHNY and CDR2 is SVGAGI (reference sequence). The CDR3 runs 16 residues. Presence of unique molecular identifiers characterized the TCR beta cDNA libraries. TCRdb fed the PCR reads into MiXCR, producing one record per CDR3 protein. The data hold 350,000 to 450,000 distinct CDR3 sequences, with roughly 38% observed a single time. As to this clonotype: What it recognizes is unknown.

This rearrangement joins TRBV6-6 to TRBJ1-5, with 7 bases that match TRBD1. The clonotype originates from a girl aged 10 to 17 with multiple sclerosis. Sequences were obtained from blood. The CDR3, as DNA: TGTGCCAGCAGTTACCCGGAAGGGGGCCTAAATCAGCCCCAGCATTTT. This translates into CASSYPEGGLNQPQHF.